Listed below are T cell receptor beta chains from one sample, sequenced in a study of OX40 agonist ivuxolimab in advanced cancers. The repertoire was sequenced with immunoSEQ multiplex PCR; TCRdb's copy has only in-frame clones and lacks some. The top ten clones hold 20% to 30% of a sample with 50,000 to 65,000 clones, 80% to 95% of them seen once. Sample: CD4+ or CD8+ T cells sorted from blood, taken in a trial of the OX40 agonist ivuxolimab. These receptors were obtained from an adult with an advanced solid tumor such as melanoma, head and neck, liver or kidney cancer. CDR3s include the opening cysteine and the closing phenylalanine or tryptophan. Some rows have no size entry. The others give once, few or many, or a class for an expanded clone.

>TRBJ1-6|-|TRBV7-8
CASSLGGGAFSPLHF
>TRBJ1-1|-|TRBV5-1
CASSPRRGGNTEAFF
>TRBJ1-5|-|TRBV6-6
CASRQQDYYQPQHF
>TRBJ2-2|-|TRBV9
CASSGRDSFGELFF
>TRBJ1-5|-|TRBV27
CASRETGYSNQPQHF
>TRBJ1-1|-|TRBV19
CASSPSVGGRAGMNTEAFF
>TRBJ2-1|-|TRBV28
CASSYKGYNEQFF
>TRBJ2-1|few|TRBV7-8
CASSLERALQFF
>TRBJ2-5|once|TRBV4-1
CASSQVGGRETQYF
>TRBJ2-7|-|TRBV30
CAWSALNGRTYEQYF
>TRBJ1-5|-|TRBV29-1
CSVATGVDQPQHF
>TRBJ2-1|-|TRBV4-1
CASSLGRTSGIYNEQFF
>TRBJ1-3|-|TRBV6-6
CASSSNSGNTIYF
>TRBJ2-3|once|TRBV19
CASSQGGDTQYF
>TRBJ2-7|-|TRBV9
CASSPRWGDGADEQYF
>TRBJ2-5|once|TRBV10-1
CASSETAEETQYF
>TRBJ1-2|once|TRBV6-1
CASSHTRDFYGYTF
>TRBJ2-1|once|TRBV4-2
CASSPGGGAYNEQFF
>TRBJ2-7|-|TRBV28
CASSAPGLAGTYEQYF
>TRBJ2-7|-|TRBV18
CASSPEVQGGQYF
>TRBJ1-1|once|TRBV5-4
CASRTGTSNTEAFF
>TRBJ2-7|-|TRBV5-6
CASSSRDSGTYEQYF
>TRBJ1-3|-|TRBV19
CASSLQGFGNTIYF
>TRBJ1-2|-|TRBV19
CASSPGAAGGYTF
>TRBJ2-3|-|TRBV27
CASRAYRDSSTDTQYF
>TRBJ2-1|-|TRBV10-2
CASSGGAPYNEQFF
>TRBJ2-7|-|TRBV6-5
CASSPGLVYEQYF
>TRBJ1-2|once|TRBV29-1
CSVSKGDIGGYTF
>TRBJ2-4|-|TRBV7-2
CASSYTSGRSDIQYF
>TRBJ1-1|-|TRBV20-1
CSVSGKTEAFF
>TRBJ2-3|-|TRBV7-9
CASSLDGDTQYF
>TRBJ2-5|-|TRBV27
CASSLLGGDQETQYF
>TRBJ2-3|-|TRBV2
CASSEALLRQATTDTQYF
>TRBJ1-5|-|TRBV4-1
CASSRTVNSNQPQHF
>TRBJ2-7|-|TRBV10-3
CAISELRTSGRSSYEQYF
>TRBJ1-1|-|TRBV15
CATSWRGAMNTEAFF
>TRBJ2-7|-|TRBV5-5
CASSLSPAGPYEQYF
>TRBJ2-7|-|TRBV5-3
CARSAGTSGTYYEQYF
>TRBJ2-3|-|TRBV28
CASSLRGLTDTQYF
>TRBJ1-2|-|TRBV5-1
CASSLREGAILGYTF
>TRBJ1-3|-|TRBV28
CASSLSGPNSGNTIYF
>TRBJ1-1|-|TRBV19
CASLKGGDTEAFF
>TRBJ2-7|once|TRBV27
CASSSASGRYEQYF